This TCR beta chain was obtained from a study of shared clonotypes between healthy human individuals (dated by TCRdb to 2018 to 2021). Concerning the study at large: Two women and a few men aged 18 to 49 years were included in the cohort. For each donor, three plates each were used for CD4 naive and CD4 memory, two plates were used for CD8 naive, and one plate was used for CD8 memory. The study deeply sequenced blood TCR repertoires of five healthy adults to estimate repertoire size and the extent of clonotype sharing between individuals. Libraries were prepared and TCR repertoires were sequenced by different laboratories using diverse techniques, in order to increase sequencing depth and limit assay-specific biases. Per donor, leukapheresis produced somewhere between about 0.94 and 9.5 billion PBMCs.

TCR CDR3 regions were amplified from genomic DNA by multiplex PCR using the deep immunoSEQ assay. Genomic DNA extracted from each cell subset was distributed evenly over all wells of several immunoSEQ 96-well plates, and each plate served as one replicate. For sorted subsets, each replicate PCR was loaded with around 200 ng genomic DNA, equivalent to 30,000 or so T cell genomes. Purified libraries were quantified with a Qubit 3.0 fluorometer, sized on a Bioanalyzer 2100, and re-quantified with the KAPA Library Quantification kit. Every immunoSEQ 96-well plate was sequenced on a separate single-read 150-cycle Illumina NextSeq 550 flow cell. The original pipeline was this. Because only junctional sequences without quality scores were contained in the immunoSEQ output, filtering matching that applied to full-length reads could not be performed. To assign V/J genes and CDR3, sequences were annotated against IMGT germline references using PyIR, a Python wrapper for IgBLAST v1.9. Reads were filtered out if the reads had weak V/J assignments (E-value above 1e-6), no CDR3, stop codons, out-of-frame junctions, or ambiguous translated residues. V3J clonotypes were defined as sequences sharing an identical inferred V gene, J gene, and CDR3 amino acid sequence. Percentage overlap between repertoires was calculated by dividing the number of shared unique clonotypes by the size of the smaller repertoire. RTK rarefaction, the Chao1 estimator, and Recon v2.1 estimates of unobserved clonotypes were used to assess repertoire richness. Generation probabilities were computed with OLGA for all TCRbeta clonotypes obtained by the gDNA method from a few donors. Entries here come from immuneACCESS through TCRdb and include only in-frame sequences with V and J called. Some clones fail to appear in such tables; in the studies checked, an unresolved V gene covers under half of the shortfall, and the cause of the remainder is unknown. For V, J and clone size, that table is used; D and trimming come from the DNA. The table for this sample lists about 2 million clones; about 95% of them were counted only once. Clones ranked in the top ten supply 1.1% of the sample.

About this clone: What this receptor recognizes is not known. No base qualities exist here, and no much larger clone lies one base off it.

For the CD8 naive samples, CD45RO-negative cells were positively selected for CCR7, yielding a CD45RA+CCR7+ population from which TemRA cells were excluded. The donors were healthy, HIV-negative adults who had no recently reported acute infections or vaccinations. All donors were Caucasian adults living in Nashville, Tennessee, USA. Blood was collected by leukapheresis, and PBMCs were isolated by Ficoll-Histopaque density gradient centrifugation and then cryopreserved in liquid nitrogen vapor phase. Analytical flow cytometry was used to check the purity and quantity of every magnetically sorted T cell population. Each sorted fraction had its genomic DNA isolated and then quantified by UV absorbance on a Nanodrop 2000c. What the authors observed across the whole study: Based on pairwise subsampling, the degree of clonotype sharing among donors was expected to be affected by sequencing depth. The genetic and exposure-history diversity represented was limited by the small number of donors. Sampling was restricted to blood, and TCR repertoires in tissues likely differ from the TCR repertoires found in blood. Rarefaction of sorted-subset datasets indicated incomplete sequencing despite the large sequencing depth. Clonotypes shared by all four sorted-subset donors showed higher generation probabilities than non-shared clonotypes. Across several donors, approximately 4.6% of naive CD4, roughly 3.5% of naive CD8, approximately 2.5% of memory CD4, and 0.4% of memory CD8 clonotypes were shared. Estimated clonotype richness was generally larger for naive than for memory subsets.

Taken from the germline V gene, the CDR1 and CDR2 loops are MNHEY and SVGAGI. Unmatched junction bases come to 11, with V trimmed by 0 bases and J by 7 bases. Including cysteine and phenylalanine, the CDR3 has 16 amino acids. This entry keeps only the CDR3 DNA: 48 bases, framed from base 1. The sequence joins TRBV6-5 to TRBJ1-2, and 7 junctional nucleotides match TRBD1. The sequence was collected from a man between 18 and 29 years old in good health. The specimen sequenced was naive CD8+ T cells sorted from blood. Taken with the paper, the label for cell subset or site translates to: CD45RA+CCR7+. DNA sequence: TGTGCCAGCAGTTACTCTAGCGGACAGGATAATAGTGGCTACACCTTC. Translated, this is CASSYSSGQDNSGYTF.